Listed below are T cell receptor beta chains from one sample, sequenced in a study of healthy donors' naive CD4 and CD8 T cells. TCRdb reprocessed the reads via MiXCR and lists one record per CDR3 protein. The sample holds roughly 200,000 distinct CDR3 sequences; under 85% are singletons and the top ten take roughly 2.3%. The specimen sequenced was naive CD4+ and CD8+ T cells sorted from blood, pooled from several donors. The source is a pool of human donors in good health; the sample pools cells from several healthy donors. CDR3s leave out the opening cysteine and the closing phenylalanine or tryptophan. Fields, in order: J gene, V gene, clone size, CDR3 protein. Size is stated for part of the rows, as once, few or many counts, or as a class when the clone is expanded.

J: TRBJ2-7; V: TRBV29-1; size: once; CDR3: SVEGLELYEQY
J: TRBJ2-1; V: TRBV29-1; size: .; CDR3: SVSSGISAEF
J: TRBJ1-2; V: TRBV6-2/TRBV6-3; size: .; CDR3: ASSYATGHT
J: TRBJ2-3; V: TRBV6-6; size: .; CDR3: ASRAPTDTQY
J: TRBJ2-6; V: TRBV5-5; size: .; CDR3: ASSSALDRANVLT
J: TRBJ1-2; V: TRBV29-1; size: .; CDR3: SVGGYT
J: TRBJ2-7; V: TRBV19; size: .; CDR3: ASTSESTGYEQY
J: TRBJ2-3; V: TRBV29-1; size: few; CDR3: SVEEGRTQY
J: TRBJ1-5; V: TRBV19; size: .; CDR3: ASSDTQPYQPQH
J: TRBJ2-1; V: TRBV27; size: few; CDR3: ASILTGGISYNEQF
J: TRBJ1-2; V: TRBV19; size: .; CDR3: ASSPPGRAYT
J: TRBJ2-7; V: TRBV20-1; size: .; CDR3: SARDQLAGGTSSYEQY
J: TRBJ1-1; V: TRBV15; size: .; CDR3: ATRFGQGITEAF
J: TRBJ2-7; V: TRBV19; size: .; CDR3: ASSTTGTGAYEQY
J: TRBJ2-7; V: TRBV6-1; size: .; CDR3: ASSQVEKQY
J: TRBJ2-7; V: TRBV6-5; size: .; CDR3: ASSYSENPLEQY
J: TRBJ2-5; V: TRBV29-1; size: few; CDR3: SVEGGLNLAQY
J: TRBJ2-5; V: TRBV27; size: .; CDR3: ASSTYRGLQETQY
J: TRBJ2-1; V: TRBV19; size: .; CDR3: ASSIGSSGGGEQF
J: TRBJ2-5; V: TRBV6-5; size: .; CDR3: ASSYRDRGGETQY
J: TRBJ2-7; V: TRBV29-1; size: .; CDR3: SVRDSPYEQY
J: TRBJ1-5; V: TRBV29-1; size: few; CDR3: SVQINAVQPQH
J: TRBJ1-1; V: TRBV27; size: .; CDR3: ASRRQGGGTEAF
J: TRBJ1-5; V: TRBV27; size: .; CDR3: ASSGQFVNQPQH
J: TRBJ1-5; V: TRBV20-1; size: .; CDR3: SAREGDQPQH
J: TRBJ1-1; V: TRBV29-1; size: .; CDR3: SVMKGTGGTEAF
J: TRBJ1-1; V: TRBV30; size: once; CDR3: ACQSTEAF
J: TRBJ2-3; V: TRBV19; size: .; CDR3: ASSISPITGLLVTQY
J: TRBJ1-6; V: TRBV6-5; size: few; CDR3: ASSDATGWDSPLH
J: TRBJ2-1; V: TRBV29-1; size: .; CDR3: SVEWDLSYNEQF
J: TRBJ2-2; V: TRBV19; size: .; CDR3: ASSIDKSRAGTGELF
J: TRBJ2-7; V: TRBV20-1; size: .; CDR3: SASPDHRSSYEQY
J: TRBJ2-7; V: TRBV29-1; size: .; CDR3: SAVGNVDEQY
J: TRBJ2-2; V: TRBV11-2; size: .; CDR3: ASSLEGGSNTGELF
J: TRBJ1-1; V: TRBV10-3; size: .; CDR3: AIKSRSRNTEAF
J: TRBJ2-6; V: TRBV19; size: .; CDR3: ASSIGGAGANVLT
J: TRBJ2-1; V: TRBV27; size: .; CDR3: ASSWQGSSYNEQF
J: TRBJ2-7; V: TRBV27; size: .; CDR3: ASKATGAYEQY
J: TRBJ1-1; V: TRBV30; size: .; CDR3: AWNMGSTEAF
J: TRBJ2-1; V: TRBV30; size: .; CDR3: AWSTNSVEQF
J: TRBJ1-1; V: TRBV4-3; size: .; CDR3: ASSQGGLWTEAF
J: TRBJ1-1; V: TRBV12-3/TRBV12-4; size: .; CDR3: ASSSRAVNTEAF
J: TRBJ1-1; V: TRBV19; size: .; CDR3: ASSMVGFNTEAF
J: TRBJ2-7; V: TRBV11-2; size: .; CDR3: ASSLDLWSTYEQY
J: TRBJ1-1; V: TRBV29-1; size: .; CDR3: SVGTPEAF
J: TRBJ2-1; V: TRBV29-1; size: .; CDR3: SVVVQGKSHNEQF
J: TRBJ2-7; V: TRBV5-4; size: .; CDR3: ASSLVPERAKQY
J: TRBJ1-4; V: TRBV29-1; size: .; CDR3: SVLGVEGKLF